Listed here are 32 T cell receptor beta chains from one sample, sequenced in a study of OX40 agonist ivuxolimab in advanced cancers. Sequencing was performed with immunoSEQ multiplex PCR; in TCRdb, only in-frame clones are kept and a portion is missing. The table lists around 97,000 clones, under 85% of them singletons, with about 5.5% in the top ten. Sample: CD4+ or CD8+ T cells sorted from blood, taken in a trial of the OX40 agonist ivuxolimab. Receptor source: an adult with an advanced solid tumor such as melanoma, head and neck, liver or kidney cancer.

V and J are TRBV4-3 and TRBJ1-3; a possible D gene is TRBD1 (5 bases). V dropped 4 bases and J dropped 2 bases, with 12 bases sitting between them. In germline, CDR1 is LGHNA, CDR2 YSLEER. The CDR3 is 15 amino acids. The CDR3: CASSPGTRPGNTIYF. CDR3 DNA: TGCGCCAGCAGCCCAGGGACCCGGCCTGGAAACACCATATATTTT.

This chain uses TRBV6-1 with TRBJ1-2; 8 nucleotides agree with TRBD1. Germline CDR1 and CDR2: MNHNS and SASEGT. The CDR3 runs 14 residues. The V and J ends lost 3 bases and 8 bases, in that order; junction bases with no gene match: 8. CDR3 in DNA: TGTGCCAGCAGTGATCGTTCGGACAGGGTCGGCTACACCTTC. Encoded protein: CASSDRSDRVGYTF.

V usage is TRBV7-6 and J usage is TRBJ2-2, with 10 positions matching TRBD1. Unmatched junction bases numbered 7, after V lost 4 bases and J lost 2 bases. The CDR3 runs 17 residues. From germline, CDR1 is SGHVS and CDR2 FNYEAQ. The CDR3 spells CASSSPGTGVNTGELFF. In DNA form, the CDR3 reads TGTGCCAGCAGCTCACCCGGGACAGGGGTTAACACCGGGGAGCTGTTTTTT.

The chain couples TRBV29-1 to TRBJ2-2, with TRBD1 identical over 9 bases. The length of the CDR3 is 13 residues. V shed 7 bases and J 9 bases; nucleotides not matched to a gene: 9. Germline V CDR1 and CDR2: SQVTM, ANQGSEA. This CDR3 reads CSAGTGSLRELFF. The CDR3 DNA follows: TGCAGCGCTGGGACAGGGTCTTTGAGGGAGCTGTTTTTT.

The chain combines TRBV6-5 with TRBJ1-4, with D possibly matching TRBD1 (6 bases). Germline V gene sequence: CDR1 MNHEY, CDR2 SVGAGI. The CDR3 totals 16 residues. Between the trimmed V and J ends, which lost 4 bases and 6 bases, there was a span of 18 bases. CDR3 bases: TGTGCCAGCAGTTCCCTGGACAGCCCCTTAGATGAAAAACTGTTTTTT. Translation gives CASSSLDSPLDEKLFF.

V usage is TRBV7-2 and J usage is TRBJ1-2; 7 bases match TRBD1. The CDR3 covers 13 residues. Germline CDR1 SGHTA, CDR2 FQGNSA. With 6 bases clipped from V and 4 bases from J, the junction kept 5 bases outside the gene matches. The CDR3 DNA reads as TGTGCCAGCAGTAGGGACAGACTCTATGGCTACACCTTC. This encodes CASSRDRLYGYTF.

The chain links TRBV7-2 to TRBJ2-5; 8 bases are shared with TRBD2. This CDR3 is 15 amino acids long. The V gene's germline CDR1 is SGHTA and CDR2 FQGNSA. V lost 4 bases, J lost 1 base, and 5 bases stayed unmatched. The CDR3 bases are TGTGCCAGCAGCTCGGCTCTAGCGGGCCAAGAGACCCAGTACTTC. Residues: CASSSALAGQETQYF.

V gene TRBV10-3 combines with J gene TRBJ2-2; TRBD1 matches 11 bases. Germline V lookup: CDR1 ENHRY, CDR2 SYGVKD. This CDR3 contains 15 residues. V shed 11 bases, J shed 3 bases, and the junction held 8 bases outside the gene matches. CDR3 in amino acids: CALRRGQGDTGELFF. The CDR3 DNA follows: TGTGCCCTACGGCGGGGACAGGGGGACACCGGGGAGCTGTTTTTT.

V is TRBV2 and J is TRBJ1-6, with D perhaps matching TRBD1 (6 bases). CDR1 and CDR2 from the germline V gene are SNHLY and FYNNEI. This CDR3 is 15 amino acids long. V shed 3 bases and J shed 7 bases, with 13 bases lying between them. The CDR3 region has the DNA TGTGCCAGCAGTGAGACTGAGACAGGCAATTCACCCCTCCACTTT. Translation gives CASSETETGNSPLHF.

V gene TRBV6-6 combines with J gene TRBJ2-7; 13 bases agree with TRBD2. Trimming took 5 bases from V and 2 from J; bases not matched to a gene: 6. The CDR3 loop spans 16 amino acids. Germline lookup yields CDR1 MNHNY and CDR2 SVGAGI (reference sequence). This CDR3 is CASSRPGTSGTYEQYF. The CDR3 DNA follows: TGTGCCAGCAGTCGCCCAGGGACTAGCGGGACCTACGAGCAGTACTTC.

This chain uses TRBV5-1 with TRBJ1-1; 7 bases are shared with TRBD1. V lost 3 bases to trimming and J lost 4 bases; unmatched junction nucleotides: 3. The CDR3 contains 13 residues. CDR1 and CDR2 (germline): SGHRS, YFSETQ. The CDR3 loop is CASSSTGSTEAFF. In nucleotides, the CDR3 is TGCGCCAGCAGCTCGACAGGGTCCACTGAAGCTTTCTTT.

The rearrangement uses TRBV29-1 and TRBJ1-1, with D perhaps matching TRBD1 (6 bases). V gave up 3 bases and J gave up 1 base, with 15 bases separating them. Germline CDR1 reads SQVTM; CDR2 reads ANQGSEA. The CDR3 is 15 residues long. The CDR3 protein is CSVDPKGGPNTEAFF. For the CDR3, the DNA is TGCAGCGTTGACCCCAAGGGGGGCCCGAACACTGAAGCTTTCTTT.

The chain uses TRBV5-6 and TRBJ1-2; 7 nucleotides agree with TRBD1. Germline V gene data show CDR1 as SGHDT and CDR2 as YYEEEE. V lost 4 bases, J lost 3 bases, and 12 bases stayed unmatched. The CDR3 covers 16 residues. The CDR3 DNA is TGTGCCAGCAGCCCTCTGAGAGGGGGCAGCGACTATGGCTACACCTTC. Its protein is CASSPLRGGSDYGYTF.

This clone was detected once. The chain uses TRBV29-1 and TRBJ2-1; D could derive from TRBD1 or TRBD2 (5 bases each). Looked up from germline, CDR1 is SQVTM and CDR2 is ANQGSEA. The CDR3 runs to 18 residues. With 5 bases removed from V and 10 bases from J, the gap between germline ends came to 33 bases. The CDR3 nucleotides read TGCAGCGTTCTACGGGGCAACGGTAAATCAGCGTTTCGAGGGGAGCAGTTCTTC. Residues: CSVLRGNGKSAFRGEQFF.

CDR3 DNA: TGTGCCACCTCTAGGCTCGGCGGGGATGAAAAACTGTTTTTT. This gives the protein CATSRLGGDEKLFF. The chain couples TRBV25-1 to TRBJ1-4; D unresolved. This CDR3 spans 14 amino acids. Germline-derived CDR1 and CDR2 are MGHDK and SYGVNS. V was shortened by 10 bases and J by 6 bases, with 18 bases between the two germline ends.

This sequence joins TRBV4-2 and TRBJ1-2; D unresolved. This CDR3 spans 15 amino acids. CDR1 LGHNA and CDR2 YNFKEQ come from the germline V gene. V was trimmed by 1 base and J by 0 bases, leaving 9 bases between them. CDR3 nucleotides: TGTGCCAGCAGCCAAGGTGGATCCGCTAACTATGGCTACACCTTC. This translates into CASSQGGSANYGYTF.

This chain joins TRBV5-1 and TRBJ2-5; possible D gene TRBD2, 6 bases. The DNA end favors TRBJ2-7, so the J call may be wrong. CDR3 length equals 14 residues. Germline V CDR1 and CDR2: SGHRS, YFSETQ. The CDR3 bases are TGCGCCAGCAGTAGCGGAGGTACGAACTACGAGCAGTACTTC. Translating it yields CASSSGGTNYEQYF.

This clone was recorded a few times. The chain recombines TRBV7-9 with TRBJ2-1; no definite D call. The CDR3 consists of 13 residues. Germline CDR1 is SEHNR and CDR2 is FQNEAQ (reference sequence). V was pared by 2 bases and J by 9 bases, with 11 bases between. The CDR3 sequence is CASSLNWGGEQFF. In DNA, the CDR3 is TGTGCCAGCAGCTTAAATTGGGGTGGTGAGCAGTTCTTC.

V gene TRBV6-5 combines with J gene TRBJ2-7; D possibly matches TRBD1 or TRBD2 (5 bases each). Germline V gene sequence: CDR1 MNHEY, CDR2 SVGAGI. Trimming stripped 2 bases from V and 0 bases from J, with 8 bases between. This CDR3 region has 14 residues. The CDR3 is CASSYGGNSYEQYF. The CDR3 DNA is TGTGCCAGCAGTTACGGGGGTAACTCCTACGAGCAGTACTTC.

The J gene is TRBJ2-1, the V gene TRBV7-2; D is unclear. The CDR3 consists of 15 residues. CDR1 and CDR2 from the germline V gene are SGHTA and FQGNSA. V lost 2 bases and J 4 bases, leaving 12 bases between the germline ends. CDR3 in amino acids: CASSLRSRLYNEQFF. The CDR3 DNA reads TGTGCCAGCAGCTTACGGTCCAGGTTATACAATGAGCAGTTCTTC.

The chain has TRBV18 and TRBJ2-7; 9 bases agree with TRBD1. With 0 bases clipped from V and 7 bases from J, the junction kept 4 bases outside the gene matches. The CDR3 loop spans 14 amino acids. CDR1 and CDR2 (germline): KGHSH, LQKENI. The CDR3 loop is CASSPPETGGEQYF. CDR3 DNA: TGTGCCAGCTCACCACCAGAGACAGGGGGTGAGCAGTACTTC. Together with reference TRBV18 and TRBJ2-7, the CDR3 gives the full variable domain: NAGVMQNPRHLVRRRGQEARLRCSPMKGHSHVYWYRQLPEEGLKFMVYLQKENIIDESGMPKERFSAEFPKEGPSILRIQQVVRGDSAAYFCASSPPETGGEQYFGPGTRLTVT.

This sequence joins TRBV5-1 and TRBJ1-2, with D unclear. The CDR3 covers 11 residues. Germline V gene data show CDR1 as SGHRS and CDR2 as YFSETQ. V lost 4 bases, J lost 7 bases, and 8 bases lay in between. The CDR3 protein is CASSGSGGYTF. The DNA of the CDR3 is TGCGCCAGCAGCGGGTCCGGTGGCTACACCTTC.

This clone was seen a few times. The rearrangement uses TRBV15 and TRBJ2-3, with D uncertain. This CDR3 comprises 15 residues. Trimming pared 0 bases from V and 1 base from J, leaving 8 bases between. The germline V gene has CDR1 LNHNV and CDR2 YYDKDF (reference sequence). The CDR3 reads CATSRDWRGTDTQYF. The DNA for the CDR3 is TGTGCCACCAGCAGAGATTGGCGCGGCACAGATACGCAGTATTTT. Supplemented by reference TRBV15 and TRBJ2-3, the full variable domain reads DAMVIQNPRYQVTQFGKPVTLSCSQTLNHNVMYWYQQKSSQAPKLLFHYYDKDFNNEADTPDNFQSRRPNTSFCFLDIRSPGLGDTAMYLCATSRDWRGTDTQYFGPGTRLTVL.

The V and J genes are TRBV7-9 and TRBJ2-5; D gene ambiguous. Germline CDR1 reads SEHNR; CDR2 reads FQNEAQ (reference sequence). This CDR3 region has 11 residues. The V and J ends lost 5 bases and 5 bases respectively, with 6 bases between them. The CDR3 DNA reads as TGTGCCAGCAGCGACCCGGAGACCCAGTACTTC. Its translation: CASSDPETQYF.

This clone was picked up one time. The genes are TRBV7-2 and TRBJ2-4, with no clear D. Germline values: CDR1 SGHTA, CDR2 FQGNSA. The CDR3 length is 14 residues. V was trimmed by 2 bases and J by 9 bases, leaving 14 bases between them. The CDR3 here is CASSLRTFGSIQYF. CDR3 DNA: TGTGCCAGCAGCTTAAGGACGTTTGGTAGCATTCAGTACTTC. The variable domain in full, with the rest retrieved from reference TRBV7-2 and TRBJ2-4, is GAGVSQSPSNKVTEKGKDVELRCDPISGHTALYWYRQSLGQGLEFLIYFQGNSAPDKSGLPSDRFSAERTGGSVSTLTIQRTQQEDSAVYLCASSLRTFGSIQYFGAGTRLSVL.

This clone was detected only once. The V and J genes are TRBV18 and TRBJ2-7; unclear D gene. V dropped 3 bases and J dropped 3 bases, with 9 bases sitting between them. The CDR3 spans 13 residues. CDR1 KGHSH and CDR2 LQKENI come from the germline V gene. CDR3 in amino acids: CASSPTSFYEQYF. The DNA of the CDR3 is TGTGCCAGCTCACCGACGAGTTTCTACGAGCAGTACTTC.

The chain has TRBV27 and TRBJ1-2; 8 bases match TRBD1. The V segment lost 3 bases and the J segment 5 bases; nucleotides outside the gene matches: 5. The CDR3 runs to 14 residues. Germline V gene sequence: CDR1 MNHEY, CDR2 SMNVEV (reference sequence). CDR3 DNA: TGTGCCAGCAGTTTGACCGGGACAGGATATGGCTACACCTTC. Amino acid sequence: CASSLTGTGYGYTF.

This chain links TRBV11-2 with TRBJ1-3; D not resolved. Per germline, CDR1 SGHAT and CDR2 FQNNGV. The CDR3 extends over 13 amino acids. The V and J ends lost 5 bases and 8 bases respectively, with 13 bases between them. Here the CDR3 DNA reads TGTGCCAGCAGCAACTCTCCTTTGGACACCATATATTTT. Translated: CASSNSPLDTIYF.

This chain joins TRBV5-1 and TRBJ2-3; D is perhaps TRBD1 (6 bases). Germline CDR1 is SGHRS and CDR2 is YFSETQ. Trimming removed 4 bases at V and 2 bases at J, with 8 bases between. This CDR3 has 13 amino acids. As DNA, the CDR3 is TGCGCCAGCAGCCGGACAGACACAGATACGCAGTATTTT. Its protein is CASSRTDTDTQYF.

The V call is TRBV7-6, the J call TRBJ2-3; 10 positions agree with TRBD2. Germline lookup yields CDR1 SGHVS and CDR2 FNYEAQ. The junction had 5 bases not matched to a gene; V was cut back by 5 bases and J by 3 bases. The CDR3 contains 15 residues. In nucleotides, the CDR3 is TGTGCCAGCAGCCGGGGACTAGCGAGTACAGATACGCAGTATTTT. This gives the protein CASSRGLASTDTQYF.

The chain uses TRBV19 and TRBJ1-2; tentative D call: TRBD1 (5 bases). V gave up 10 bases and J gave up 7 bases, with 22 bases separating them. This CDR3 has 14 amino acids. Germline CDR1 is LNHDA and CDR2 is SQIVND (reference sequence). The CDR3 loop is CATHPGGTAFGYTF. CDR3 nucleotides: TGTGCCACCCACCCTGGAGGGACCGCTTTTGGCTACACCTTC.

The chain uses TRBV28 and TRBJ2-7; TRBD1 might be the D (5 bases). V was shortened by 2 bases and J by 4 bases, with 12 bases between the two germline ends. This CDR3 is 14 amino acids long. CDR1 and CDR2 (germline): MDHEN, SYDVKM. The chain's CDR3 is CASSLGLQGYEQYF. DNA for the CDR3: TGTGCCAGCAGTTTAGGGCTCCAGGGTTACGAGCAGTACTTC.